What follows is one T cell receptor beta chain and its context. This clone appeared a single time. Its recognized antigen is unknown. Base qualities are not at hand, and no much larger clone is one base apart. The data are from a study of blood T cell repertoires in COVID-19 (TCRdb year 2020). Describing the broader study: Samples from collaborators originated in the United States, Italy and Spain and spanned both the acute and convalescent phases of COVID-19. The material from the prospective study consisted of cDNA or gDNA derived from T cells, B-cell-depleted T cells, or PBMCs. Subjects who had been exposed to COVID-19, were actively infected with it, or had recovered from it provided the deeply sampled blood TCRbeta repertoires that made up the dataset. A freely available public database, intended as a resource for researchers studying the immune response to SARS-CoV-2, is where the repertoires were released. The samples were drawn from the first 160 participants of the ongoing ImmuneRACE study and from some 1,300 subjects provided by 6 global collaborators. Sample metadata almost always included a de-identified subject ID, COVID-19 status, age in years and sex. HLA class I and class II types, where available, came from metadata supplied by the sample provider rather than from assay-based typing.

Each collaborating institution followed its own protocols to collect whole blood in K2EDTA tubes. For TCRbeta analysis, collaborator samples were shipped as frozen whole blood, as isolated PBMCs, or as DNA extracted from either sample type. Measured from the cysteine to the phenylalanine, the CDR3 is 11 residues long. Of the read, only the CDR3 DNA is kept; its 33 bases are in frame from base 1. CDR1 and CDR2 are drawn from the germline V gene: WSHSY, SAAADI. V and J lose 10 bases and 6 bases, and a span of 10 bases separates them. Results the study describes overall, beyond this receptor: How much clinical and demographic metadata was included differed by source and by participant, and the metadata was provided uncurated.

TCRbeta CDR3 regions were amplified from genomic DNA using the immunoSEQ Assay, a bias-controlled multiplex PCR. Per the original workflow: Within the assay, amplification of reference gene primers was used to estimate how many nucleated cells each sample contained. To quantify the absolute abundance of each unique TCRbeta CDR3 rearrangement, sequence reads were collapsed and filtered. Productive Simpson clonality was computed per sample as the square root of Simpson's diversity index over productive rearrangements. TCRdb's version of the immuneACCESS table is confined to in-frame rearrangements and falls short of the full clone set. An unresolved V gene accounts for under half of the shortfall where checked; the remainder is of unknown origin. Clone size and the V and J calls come from that table; the DNA yielded D and trimming. This sample gives around 14,000 clones in total; around nine tenths of them show up just once. The top ten constitute more than 25% of the sample.

This TCR was sampled from a human donor in a cohort sampled during active COVID-19. The chain joins TRBV10-2 to TRBJ2-1; the D gene assignment is ambiguous. The sequenced material came from peripheral blood. The CDR3 protein: CATLLGNEQFF. The sequenced DNA: TGCGCCACCCTCCTAGGCAATGAGCAGTTCTTC.